The clone carrying this T cell receptor beta chain has just a few counts. Its target is not known. The sample belongs to a study of type 1 regulatory T cells. Study summary: T-allo10 is a Tr1-enriched, alloantigen-specific CD4 T cell product made in vitro.

Points from the study as a whole: Tr1 cells had a more restricted TCR repertoire than non-Tr1 cells.

TCRdb recomputed calls from the reads with MiXCR, one row per CDR3 protein. The sample lists 55,000 to 65,000 distinct CDR3 sequences; less than 65% were seen once. The source material was cultured non-Tr1 T cells, either the whole culture or a sorted T cell fraction (not recorded which). This receptor was taken from a human donor in good health.

The CDR3, as DNA: TGTGCCAGCAGTGAAGCGGGGCGCACCGGCTACACCTTC. Protein product: CASSEAGRTGYTF. The rearrangement links TRBV6-1 to TRBJ1-2; a weak D match, TRBD1 (5 bases). V shed 0 bases and J shed 8 bases, with 10 bases lying between them. Germline assignment: CDR1 MNHNS and CDR2 SASEGT. The CDR3 contains 13 residues.